These 7 T cell receptor beta chains were sequenced from one sample in a study of untreated major depressive disorder. Study-level points and caveats: CD4+ T cells from depressed patients used TRBV05-01 (Vbeta 5.1) more often than controls.

TCRdb's table, derived via immunoSEQ multiplex PCR, lists solely in-frame clones and lacks some. The sample yields about 13,000 clones, around nine tenths seen once. These receptors' targets are unknown. Material: CD4+ T cells from PBMCs. These receptor sequences come from a woman in her 30s with major depressive disorder.

This chain connects TRBV4-3 to TRBJ2-1; no firm D call. Germline V gives CDR1 LGHNA, CDR2 YSLEER. CDR3 length equals 15 residues. V lost 6 bases and J lost 4, with 16 bases in between. In nucleotides, the CDR3 is TGCGCCAGCAGTCTGGGCTATCACCTATACAATGAGCAGTTCTTC. It translates to CASSLGYHLYNEQFF.

The rearrangement uses TRBV10-3 and TRBJ2-1; D may match TRBD1 or TRBD2 (5 bases each). The CDR3 extends over 11 amino acids. CDR1 ENHRY and CDR2 SYGVKD come from the germline V gene. V was shortened by 8 bases and J by 3 bases, with 5 bases between the two germline ends. The CDR3 DNA is TGTGCCATCGGGGGCTACAATGAGCAGTTCTTC. Translation: CAIGGYNEQFF.

The gene calls are TRBV11-2 and TRBJ2-1, with D possibly TRBD2 on 6 matching bases. The CDR3 totals 15 residues. V lost 4 bases and J 5 bases, leaving 15 bases between the germline ends. The germline V gene encodes CDR1 SGHAT and CDR2 FQNNGV. CDR3 protein: CASSSWGEANNEQFF. As DNA, the CDR3 is TGTGCCAGCAGCTCCTGGGGGGAAGCTAACAATGAGCAGTTCTTC.

The CDR3: CASSLSPTGNTGELFF. The CDR3 coding sequence is TGTGCCAGCAGCTTGAGTCCGACGGGTAACACCGGGGAGCTGTTTTTT. This chain uses TRBV7-3 with TRBJ2-2; D gene uncertain. Trimming left V 3 bases short and J 2 bases short, with 13 bases between. The CDR3 consists of 16 residues. Germline V CDR1 and CDR2: SGHTA, FQGTGA.

The chain has TRBV29-1 and TRBJ1-2; 8 bases agree with TRBD1. CDR1 and CDR2 (germline): SQVTM, ANQGSEA. Trimming cost V 2 bases and J 6 bases; bases outside gene matches: 8. This CDR3 has 14 residues. CDR3 DNA sequence: TGCAGCGTTGAAATCCCTCGGACAGGGCATGGCTACACCTTC. Translating gives CSVEIPRTGHGYTF. Full variable domain (outside the CDR3, taken from reference TRBV29-1 and TRBJ1-2): SAVISQKPSRDICQRGTSLTIQCQVDSQVTMMFWYRQQPGQSLTLIATANQGSEATYESGFVIDKFPISRPNLTFSTLTVSNMSPEDSSIYLCSVEIPRTGHGYTFGSGTRLTVV.

The chain has TRBV19 and TRBJ1-2; maybe TRBD1 (5 bases). Germline assignment: CDR1 LNHDA and CDR2 SQIVND (reference sequence). This CDR3 has 15 residues. The ends were cut back, 7 bases at V and 4 bases at J, with 19 bases in the middle. For the CDR3, the DNA is TGTGCCAGTACCCAGGGAACCGGTGTTAGCTATGGCTACACCTTC. Its translation: CASTQGTGVSYGYTF.

The chain couples TRBV19 to TRBJ1-2; the match to TRBD1 covers 9 bases. The CDR3 contains 14 residues. The V and J ends lost 5 bases and 7 bases, in that order; junction bases with no gene match: 8. Germline V gene data show CDR1 as LNHDA and CDR2 as SQIVND (reference sequence). The CDR3 sequence is CASSLTGQGLGYTF. The CDR3 bases are TGTGCCAGTAGTCTAACGGGACAGGGTCTTGGCTACACCTTC.